A single sample is the source of the 21 T cell receptor beta chains below, sequenced in a study of T cell changes during pregnancy in multiple sclerosis. TCRdb's copy holds only in-frame clones and misses some; the assay was immunoSEQ multiplex PCR. The sample yields some 100,000 clones, roughly nine tenths seen once. This specimen consisted of peripheral blood, obtained in the second trimester of pregnancy. Source of these receptors: a female donor with multiple sclerosis, enrolled in a pregnancy study.

This clone appeared once. This chain uses TRBV4-1 with TRBJ1-1; D is perhaps TRBD1 (6 bases). CDR3 length: 14 amino acids. The germline V and J ends were trimmed by 0 bases and 5 bases, with 10 bases remaining between them. In germline, CDR1 is MGHRA, CDR2 YSYEKL. Here the CDR3 reads CASSQEGRGTEAFF. The CDR3 DNA follows: TGCGCCAGCAGCCAAGAGGGAAGGGGGACTGAAGCTTTCTTT.

The genes are TRBV28 and TRBJ1-2, with D uncertain. This CDR3 has 13 residues. V was pared by 2 bases and J by 9 bases, with 13 bases between. Germline V gene sequence: CDR1 MDHEN, CDR2 SYDVKM. DNA of the CDR3: TGTGCCAGCAGTTTAAGACGGCGGCCGAGCTACACCTTC. Translating gives CASSLRRRPSYTF.

This clone was picked up a small number of times. The chain carries TRBV30 and TRBJ2-2; 9 nucleotides line up with TRBD2. Germline V gene sequence: CDR1 GTSNPN, CDR2 SVGIG (reference sequence). The trim removed 5 bases at V and 4 bases at J, leaving 20 bases unmatched. This CDR3 has 19 amino acids. CDR3 in DNA: TGTGCCTGGGAGGGAGAGATAGGAGCGGGAGGATCTTTCACCGGGGAGCTGTTTTTT. This codes for CAWEGEIGAGGSFTGELFF.

The chain recombines TRBV10-1 with TRBJ2-1, with TRBD1 matching over 8 bases. Germline CDR1 reads WNHNN; CDR2 reads SYGVQD (reference sequence). This CDR3 is 14 amino acids long. The V gene end was trimmed by 6 bases and the J gene end by 9 bases; junction bases not matched to a gene: 10. In nucleotides, the CDR3 is TGCGCCAGCAGCCCGCGGACAGGGTTCGGTGAGCAGTTCTTC. Translation gives CASSPRTGFGEQFF.

V gene TRBV7-8 combines with J gene TRBJ2-7; D is possibly TRBD2 (5 bases). From germline, CDR1 is SGHVS and CDR2 FQNEAQ. The CDR3 is made up of 16 amino acids. The V end lost 1 base, the J end lost 3 bases, and 16 bases lay between the germline ends. The chain's CDR3 is CASSLGPTSIGYEQYF. CDR3 in DNA: TGTGCCAGCAGCTTAGGACCAACTAGTATCGGCTACGAGCAGTACTTC.

The chain is built from TRBV29-1 and TRBJ1-1, with D perhaps matching TRBD1 (6 bases). The CDR3 runs to 14 residues. Germline CDR1 reads SQVTM; CDR2 reads ANQGSEA. V was cut by 3 bases and J by 3 bases, with 14 bases left in between. The CDR3: CSVDQGGQYTEAFF. CDR3 nucleotide sequence: TGCAGCGTTGATCAGGGTGGACAGTACACTGAAGCTTTCTTT.

V and J are TRBV11-2 and TRBJ1-4; D unclear. The CDR3 is made up of 14 amino acids. V was pared by 1 base and J by 7 bases, with 10 bases between. Germline CDR1 is SGHAT and CDR2 is FQNNGV. The chain's CDR3 is CASSLGAGGEKLFF. CDR3 coding DNA: TGTGCCAGCAGCTTAGGGGCGGGAGGTGAAAAACTGTTTTTT. Together with reference TRBV11-2 and TRBJ1-4, the CDR3 gives the full variable domain: EAGVAQSPRYKIIEKRQSVAFWCNPISGHATLYWYQQILGQGPKLLIQFQNNGVVDDSQLPKDRFSAERLKGVDSTLKIQPAKLEDSAVYLCASSLGAGGEKLFFGSGTQLSVL.

J is TRBJ2-7 and V is TRBV5-1, with D perhaps matching TRBD1 (5 bases). The CDR3 totals 16 residues. Germline CDR1 and CDR2: SGHRS and YFSETQ. With 3 bases removed from V and 1 base from J, the gap between germline ends came to 17 bases. CDR3 bases: TGCGCCAGCAGCTGGGCCCGGACACCCATATCCTACGAGCAGTACTTC. It codes for CASSWARTPISYEQYF.

The V call is TRBV7-8, the J call TRBJ2-7, with unresolved D. With 4 bases removed from V and 2 bases from J, the gap between germline ends came to 15 bases. This CDR3 comprises 15 residues. Germline CDR1 and CDR2: SGHVS and FQNEAQ. The CDR3 bases are TGTGCCAGCAGCTATGACTTTGGTAAGACCTACGAGCAGTACTTC. It codes for CASSYDFGKTYEQYF.

The V call is TRBV30, the J call TRBJ1-5; TRBD1 matches 10 bases. This CDR3 has 14 residues. V dropped 0 bases and J dropped 8; count of bases not matched to a gene: 4. Germline CDR1 reads GTSNPN; CDR2 reads SVGIG (reference sequence). The CDR3 DNA is TGTGCCTGGAGTGTAGGGGACAGGGGTAAGCCCCAGCATTTT. It specifies CAWSVGDRGKPQHF.

This rearrangement joins TRBV19 to TRBJ1-1; D gene uncertain. The germline V and J ends were trimmed by 8 bases and 0 bases, with 10 bases remaining between them. CDR1 is LNHDA and CDR2 is SQIVND in the germline V gene (reference sequence). The length of the CDR3 is 13 residues. The CDR3 reads CASGRGLNTEAFF. CDR3 nucleotides: TGTGCCAGTGGAAGAGGGTTGAACACTGAAGCTTTCTTT.

The V gene is TRBV5-4, the J gene TRBJ2-1, with D uncertain. Germline CDR1 reads SGHNT; CDR2 reads YYREEE (reference sequence). The CDR3 is 15 residues long. Trimming stripped 2 bases from V and 0 bases from J, with 9 bases between. CDR3 protein: CASSFAESSYNEQFF. CDR3 sequence (DNA): TGTGCCAGCAGCTTTGCGGAGAGCTCCTACAATGAGCAGTTCTTC.

V usage is TRBV5-6 and J usage is TRBJ2-3, with TRBD2 matching over 7 bases. Per the germline V gene, CDR1 is SGHDT and CDR2 is YYEEEE. The CDR3 runs to 15 residues. Unmatched junction bases numbered 4, after V lost 1 base and J lost 2 bases. The CDR3 spells CASSLNGGTTDTQYF. CDR3 DNA: TGTGCCAGCAGCTTGAACGGGGGGACCACAGATACGCAGTATTTT.

A note on this clone: Other nucleotide sequences in the sample specify the same CDR3. The V and J genes are TRBV2 and TRBJ1-1, with D possibly TRBD1 on 5 matching bases. The CDR3 totals 13 residues. Germline values: CDR1 SNHLY, CDR2 FYNNEI. V lost 2 bases and J lost 10, with 14 bases in between. The chain's CDR3 is CASSEMRIGAAFF. Written as DNA, the CDR3 is TGTGCCAGCAGTGAAATGCGTATTGGGGCAGCTTTCTTT.

The chain couples TRBV27 to TRBJ2-7; 7 nucleotides line up with TRBD1. The V segment lost 5 bases and the J segment 2 bases; nucleotides outside the gene matches: 6. CDR1 and CDR2 (germline): MNHEY, SMNVEV (reference sequence). The CDR3 sequence is 14 residues long. Here the CDR3 reads CASSHRQGAYEQYF. CDR3 nucleotides: TGTGCCAGCAGTCACCGACAGGGAGCCTACGAGCAGTACTTC.

The chain has TRBV18 and TRBJ2-6; TRBD2 agrees at 9 bases. Germline V gives CDR1 KGHSH, CDR2 LQKENI. Germline trimming cut 0 bases from V and 1 base from J; bases unmatched to any gene: 7. The CDR3 is made up of 19 amino acids. The CDR3 sequence: CASSPPIAGALSGANVLTF. For the CDR3, the DNA is TGTGCCAGCTCACCACCGATAGCGGGAGCACTATCTGGGGCCAACGTCCTGACTTTC.

This clone showed up just once. V is TRBV27 and J is TRBJ2-6, with D maybe TRBD2 (7 bases). Germline CDR1 and CDR2: MNHEY and SMNVEV (reference sequence). V shed 9 bases and J shed 1 base, with 19 bases lying between them. The CDR3 is made up of 17 amino acids. CDR3 residues: CASLKFRGGSGANVLTF. The CDR3 region has the DNA TGTGCCAGTTTAAAGTTTAGGGGGGGATCTGGGGCCAACGTCCTGACTTTC.

The J gene is TRBJ2-5, the V gene TRBV7-6, with 9 bases lining up with TRBD1. CDR3 length: 16 amino acids. V lost 3 bases, J lost 5 bases, and 10 bases stayed unmatched. Germline CDR1 is SGHVS and CDR2 is FNYEAQ. The chain's CDR3 is CASSFYPGQGMETQYF. CDR3 coding DNA: TGTGCCAGCAGCTTTTACCCGGGACAGGGTATGGAGACCCAGTACTTC. Full variable domain (missing parts from reference TRBV7-6 and TRBJ2-5): GAGVSQSPRYKVTKRGQDVALRCDPISGHVSLYWYRQALGQGPEFLTYFNYEAQQDKSGLPNDRFSAERPEGSISTLTIQRTEQRDSAMYRCASSFYPGQGMETQYFGPGTRLLVL.

The V gene is TRBV9, the J gene TRBJ2-1; TRBD2 agrees at 8 bases. The germline gives CDR1 SGDLS, CDR2 YYNGEE. With 7 bases clipped from V and 4 bases from J, the junction kept 4 bases outside the gene matches. This CDR3 contains 13 residues. CDR3 protein: CASQRGGYNEQFF. Here the CDR3 DNA reads TGTGCCAGCCAACGGGGGGGGTACAATGAGCAGTTCTTC.

The rearrangement joins TRBV6-1 to TRBJ2-2; D is undetermined. Trimming stripped 4 bases from V and 5 bases from J, with 5 bases between. CDR3 length: 12 residues. Germline assignment: CDR1 MNHNS and CDR2 SASEGT. The CDR3 loop reads CASSVVTGELFF. The CDR3 bases are TGTGCCAGCAGTGTAGTAACCGGGGAGCTGTTTTTT.

This clone was recorded only once. The V call is TRBV7-2, the J call TRBJ1-1; D unclear. CDR1 and CDR2 from the germline V gene are SGHTA and FQGNSA. The length of the CDR3 is 14 residues. The V end was cut by 5 bases, the J end by 4 bases, with 14 bases between. As DNA, the CDR3 is TGTGCCAGCAGCCTTTTAGGAGGTGGCACTGAAGCTTTCTTT. It specifies CASSLLGGGTEAFF.